The 19 T cell receptor beta chains below were found in one sample sequenced in a study of blood T cell repertoires in COVID-19. The data were produced by immunoSEQ multiplex PCR, yet TCRdb's version contains in-frame clones alone and is incomplete. The sample lists nearly 25,000 clones, roughly nine tenths occurring once. Sequencing was done on a sample of peripheral blood. All receptors derive from a man aged 65-85 years with active COVID-19.

The V gene is TRBV7-2, the J gene TRBJ2-2; D gene uncertain. Germline V gene sequence: CDR1 SGHTA, CDR2 FQGNSA. V was clipped by 2 bases and J by 6 bases, with 7 bases between them. This CDR3 region has 13 residues. CDR3 sequence reads: CASSLTVAGELFF. CDR3 nucleotides: TGTGCCAGCAGCTTAACGGTTGCCGGGGAGCTGTTTTTT.

The chain employs TRBV6-5 and TRBJ2-7, with D possibly matching TRBD1 (6 bases). Germline V gene sequence: CDR1 MNHEY, CDR2 SVGAGI. This CDR3 contains 15 residues. Deletions cut 8 bases from V and 0 bases from J, with 17 bases between. The CDR3 sequence: CASRNDRNPSYEQYF. The CDR3 DNA is TGTGCCAGCCGAAACGACAGGAACCCCTCCTACGAGCAGTACTTC.

The chain uses TRBV19 and TRBJ1-6, with D uncertain. Trimming left V 8 bases short and J 13 bases short, with 15 bases between. Germline V CDR1 and CDR2: LNHDA, SQIVND (reference sequence). The length of the CDR3 is 12 residues. The CDR3 DNA follows: TGTGCCAGTCGGCAGGCCTCGATGCCCCTCCACTTT. Its translation is CASRQASMPLHF.

The count of this clone is one. V usage is TRBV5-6 and J usage is TRBJ1-6; the D gene is possibly TRBD1 (5 bases). CDR3 length equals 14 residues. CDR1 SGHDT and CDR2 YYEEEE come from the germline V gene. The ends were cut back, 1 base at V and 9 bases at J, with 11 bases in the middle. The CDR3 nucleotides are TGTGCCAGCAGCTTGTGGGGGGGTCTTTCACCCCTCCACTTT. The encoded protein is CASSLWGGLSPLHF. The entire variable domain, with the rest obtained from reference TRBV5-6 and TRBJ1-6, is as follows: DAGVTQSPTHLIKTRGQQVTLRCSPKSGHDTVSWYQQALGQGPQFIFQYYEEEERQRGNFPDRFSGHQFPNYSSELNVNALLLGDSALYLCASSLWGGLSPLHFGNGTRLTVT.

This clone occurred once. The J gene is TRBJ2-1, the V gene TRBV7-3, with 7 positions matching TRBD1. J was trimmed by 10 bases and V by 1 base; bases with no gene match: 7. Germline CDR1 is SGHTA and CDR2 is FQGTGA. This CDR3 region has 14 residues. The CDR3 sequence: CASSLNDRVGEQFF. CDR3 sequence (DNA): TGTGCCAGCAGCTTAAATGACAGGGTGGGCGAGCAGTTCTTC.

The genes are TRBV5-1 and TRBJ2-4; D is unresolved. Per germline, CDR1 SGHRS and CDR2 YFSETQ. The CDR3 is 15 amino acids. Trimming stripped 2 bases from V and 1 base from J, with 10 bases between. In nucleotides, the CDR3 is TGCGCCAGCAGCTTTCAGGCCGATGCCAAAAACATTCAGTACTTC. The encoded protein is CASSFQADAKNIQYF.

The genes are TRBV4-3 and TRBJ2-2, with 10 bases that match TRBD2. V dropped 1 base and J dropped 8; count of bases not matched to a gene: 7. CDR1 LGHNA and CDR2 YSLEER come from the germline V gene. The CDR3 is 16 amino acids. The CDR3 spells CASSQASGGAVGELFF. CDR3 sequence (DNA): TGCGCCAGCAGCCAAGCGAGCGGGGGGGCTGTTGGGGAGCTGTTTTTT.

This clone appeared a single time. This chain joins TRBV7-9 and TRBJ2-3, with D possibly TRBD1 on 6 matching bases. The V gene lost 0 bases and the J gene lost 1 base, with 8 bases spanning the gap. CDR1 and CDR2 (germline): SEHNR, FQNEAQ (reference sequence). This CDR3 region has 15 residues. The CDR3, as DNA: TGTGCCAGCAGCTTAGCTTGGGGGCGCACAGATACGCAGTATTTT. Translation gives CASSLAWGRTDTQYF.

The V and J genes are TRBV5-8 and TRBJ1-5; no definite D call. CDR3 length: 15 amino acids. CDR1 and CDR2 from the germline V gene are SGHTS and YDEGEE. V was shortened by 2 bases and J by 0 bases, with 9 bases between the two germline ends. DNA of the CDR3: TGTGCCAGCAGCTTATCCCCGTATAGCAATCAGCCCCAGCATTTT. It encodes CASSLSPYSNQPQHF. The full variable domain, completed using reference TRBV5-8 and TRBJ1-5, is EAGVTQSPTHLIKTRGQQATLRCSPISGHTSVYWYQQALGLGLQFLLWYDEGEERNRGNFPPRFSGRQFPNYSSELNVNALELEDSALYLCASSLSPYSNQPQHFGDGTRLSIL.

The V and J genes are TRBV11-3 and TRBJ2-7; 8 nucleotides line up with TRBD1. Per the germline V gene, CDR1 is SGHNT and CDR2 is YENEEA. V lost 4 bases, J lost 7 bases, and 6 bases stayed unmatched. The CDR3 length is 13 residues. CDR3 loop: CASSYTGGGEQYF. In nucleotides, the CDR3 is TGTGCCAGCAGCTACACAGGGGGAGGTGAGCAGTACTTC.

The V and J genes are TRBV7-9 and TRBJ2-4; D unresolved. Trimming stripped 4 bases from V and 6 bases from J, with 10 bases between. Looked up from germline, CDR1 is SEHNR and CDR2 is FQNEAQ (reference sequence). This CDR3 region has 13 residues. As DNA, the CDR3 is TGTGCCAGCAGCTCTATGGGCTCAAACATTCAGTACTTC. This encodes CASSSMGSNIQYF.

CDR3 coding DNA: TGTGCCAGCAGCCCAGGGAGCGGGGGTTGGGGGGATGAGCAGTTCTTC. It encodes CASSPGSGGWGDEQFF. The rearrangement uses TRBV9 and TRBJ2-1; 8 bases are shared with TRBD2. Germline trimming cut 4 bases from V and 8 bases from J; bases unmatched to any gene: 14. From germline, CDR1 is SGDLS and CDR2 YYNGEE. CDR3 length: 16 amino acids.

Only one count was recorded for this clone. V usage is TRBV7-2 and J usage is TRBJ2-7; 7 positions match TRBD1. Looked up from germline, CDR1 is SGHTA and CDR2 is FQGNSA. The CDR3 is made up of 14 amino acids. V lost 5 bases to trimming and J lost 2 bases; unmatched junction nucleotides: 6. In DNA, the CDR3 is TGTGCCAGCAGCCACCGGGACAGACCCTACGAGCAGTACTTC. This sequence encodes CASSHRDRPYEQYF. Using reference TRBV7-2 and TRBJ2-7 for the parts outside the CDR3, the full variable domain is GAGVSQSPSNKVTEKGKDVELRCDPISGHTALYWYRQSLGQGLEFLIYFQGNSAPDKSGLPSDRFSAERTGGSVSTLTIQRTQQEDSAVYLCASSHRDRPYEQYFGPGTRLTVT.

The chain is built from TRBV7-2 and TRBJ1-6; TRBD1 is a possible D gene (5 bases). Germline V gene lookup returns CDR1 SGHTA and CDR2 FQGNSA. Trimming shortened V by 3 bases and J by 15 bases, and 12 bases separated the two germline ends. The CDR3 loop spans 12 amino acids. CDR3 in DNA: TGTGCCAGCAGCTTGGAGACAGTCCTCCTCCACTTT. Its protein product is CASSLETVLLHF.

The V and J genes are TRBV28 and TRBJ2-2; D possibly corresponds to TRBD1 (6 bases). Germline CDR1 is MDHEN and CDR2 is SYDVKM. The CDR3 totals 15 residues. Trimming removed 3 bases from V and 5 bases from J, with 13 bases in between. DNA of the CDR3: TGTGCCAGCAGTTTTGGGGGCCCCTTGACCGGGGAGCTGTTTTTT. This encodes CASSFGGPLTGELFF.

This rearrangement joins TRBV11-2 to TRBJ1-3; the D gene is possibly TRBD1 (5 bases). The CDR3 consists of 14 residues. Trimming took off 5 bases at V and 2 bases at J, with 10 bases between the two ends. Germline assignment: CDR1 SGHAT and CDR2 FQNNGV. The CDR3 region has the DNA TGTGCCAGCAGCGTGGACAATACTGGAAACACCATATATTTT. Translated: CASSVDNTGNTIYF.

The chain combines TRBV28 with TRBJ2-2, with 12 bases matching TRBD1. The length of the CDR3 is 18 residues. Germline CDR1 and CDR2: MDHEN and SYDVKM. The V gene end was trimmed by 8 bases and the J gene end by 3 bases; junction bases not matched to a gene: 13. CDR3 nucleotide sequence: TGTGCCAGCCCCCCGGCCCCGGGACAGGGGGCCGACACCGGGGAGCTGTTTTTT. Translated, it gives CASPPAPGQGADTGELFF.

J is TRBJ2-3 and V is TRBV4-3; perhaps TRBD2 as D (6 bases). V was cut by 3 bases and J by 2 bases, with 9 bases left in between. The CDR3 loop spans 14 amino acids. Per the germline V gene, CDR1 is LGHNA and CDR2 is YSLEER. DNA for the CDR3: TGCGCCAGCAGCCATACGGGGGACACAGATACGCAGTATTTT. It yields the protein CASSHTGDTDTQYF.

This chain connects TRBV7-6 to TRBJ2-4, with TRBD2 identical over 7 bases. Germline V gene data show CDR1 as SGHVS and CDR2 as FNYEAQ. V was clipped by 0 bases and J by 5 bases; unmatched bases: 7. The CDR3 spans 16 residues. For the CDR3, the DNA is TGTGCCAGCAGCTTAGCGGGTTCTAGCGGCGAAAACATTCAGTACTTC. Protein sequence: CASSLAGSSGENIQYF.